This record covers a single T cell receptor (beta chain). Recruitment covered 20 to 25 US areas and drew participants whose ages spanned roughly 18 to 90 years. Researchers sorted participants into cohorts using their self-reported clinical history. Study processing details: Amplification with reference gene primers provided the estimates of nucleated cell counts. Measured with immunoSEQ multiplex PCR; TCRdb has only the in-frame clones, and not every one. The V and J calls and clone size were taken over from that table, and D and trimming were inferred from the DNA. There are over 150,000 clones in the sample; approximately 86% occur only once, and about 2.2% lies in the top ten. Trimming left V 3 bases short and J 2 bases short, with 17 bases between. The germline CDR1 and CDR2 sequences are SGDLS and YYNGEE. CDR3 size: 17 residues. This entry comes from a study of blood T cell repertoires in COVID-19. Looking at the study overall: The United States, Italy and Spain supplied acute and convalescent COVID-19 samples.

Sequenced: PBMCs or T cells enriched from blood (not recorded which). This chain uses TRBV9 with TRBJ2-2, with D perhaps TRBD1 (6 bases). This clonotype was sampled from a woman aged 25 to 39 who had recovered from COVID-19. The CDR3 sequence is CASSAPRQGLNTGELFF. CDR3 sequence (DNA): TGTGCCAGCAGCGCCCCGAGGCAGGGGCTAAACACCGGGGAGCTGTTTTTT.